One and the same sample provided the 21 T cell receptor beta chains below, sequenced in a study of Graves' ophthalmopathy and Graves' hyperthyroidism. As the template, RNA transcripts were used to amplify TCR beta CDR3 regions. The authors performed first-round RT-PCR with HTBI primers and then a second-round multiplex PCR. A single record per CDR3 protein comes from TCRdb applying MiXCR to the multiplex PCR reads. Among 900,000 to 1,200,000 distinct CDR3 sequences listed, about 35% were seen once. Sequenced sample: peripheral blood or thyroid tissue (not recorded which). These receptors originate from an adult man with Graves' hyperthyroidism.

This clonotype was counted many times. This chain links TRBV11-2 with TRBJ2-5, with 10 bases lining up with TRBD1. Germline V gene sequence: CDR1 SGHAT, CDR2 FQNNGV. The V segment lost 1 base and the J segment 5 bases; nucleotides outside the gene matches: 7. The CDR3 covers 16 residues. Written as DNA, the CDR3 is TGTGCCAGCAGCTTAGCTTTGGGGACAGGGGTTGAGACCCAGTACTTC. It yields the protein CASSLALGTGVETQYF.

This clonotype was counted between two and nine times. The chain employs TRBV7-6 and TRBJ2-7; 10 positions agree with TRBD1. The length of the CDR3 is 15 residues. Trimming cost V 3 bases and J 5 bases; bases outside gene matches: 7. From germline, CDR1 is SGHVS and CDR2 FNYEAQ. In nucleotides, the CDR3 is TGTGCCAGCAGCTTGACTGGGACAGGGGTAGACGAGCAGTACTTC. Translation: CASSLTGTGVDEQYF.

V and J are TRBV12-3 or TRBV12-4 and TRBJ1-2; D unclear. This CDR3 is built from 14 residues. Trimming removed 8 bases at V and 8 bases at J, with 21 bases between. Here the CDR3 DNA reads TGTGCCAGCTCACCACCCAGGAGGGCCGGGGGCTACACCTTC. Translating gives CASSPPRRAGGYTF.

The chain couples TRBV24-1 to TRBJ1-5, with unresolved D. V was clipped by 9 bases and J by 0 bases, with 11 bases between them. Germline V gene sequence: CDR1 KGHDR, CDR2 SFDVKD. The CDR3 spans 14 residues. This chain's CDR3 is CATGGGSSNQPQHF. The CDR3 region has the DNA TGTGCCACCGGAGGTGGGTCTAGCAATCAGCCCCAGCATTTT.

This chain uses TRBV20-1 with TRBJ2-2; 12 bases are a match to TRBD1. J lost 3 bases, V lost 3 bases, and 14 bases had no gene match. The germline V gene has CDR1 DFQATT and CDR2 SNEGSKA (reference sequence). The CDR3 covers 19 residues. CDR3 nucleotides: TGCAGTGCTAGGCCCTGGGGGACAGGGGGCAATAGGGACACCGGGGAGCTGTTTTTT. Amino acid sequence: CSARPWGTGGNRDTGELFF.

This clonotype was seen at least ten times. The chain couples TRBV7-9 to TRBJ2-7, with D unresolved. This CDR3 region has 12 residues. V was cut by 2 bases and J by 4 bases, with 6 bases left in between. CDR1 and CDR2 from the germline V gene are SEHNR and FQNEAQ (reference sequence). CDR3 sequence: CASSLSRYEQYF. CDR3 DNA sequence: TGTGCCAGCAGCTTAAGCAGGTACGAGCAGTACTTC.

This clonotype has only a few counts. V and J are TRBV20-1 and TRBJ2-7; TRBD1 might be the D (5 bases). With 7 bases removed from V and 4 bases from J, the gap between germline ends came to 23 bases. CDR3 length: 15 residues. Per germline, CDR1 DFQATT and CDR2 SNEGSKA (reference sequence). The CDR3: CSVATGFILGYEQYF. CDR3 nucleotide sequence: TGCAGTGTCGCAACAGGATTTATCCTAGGTTACGAGCAGTACTTC.

This clonotype was seen more than once but under ten times. J is TRBJ2-4 and V is TRBV20-1; TRBD1 might be the D (5 bases). This CDR3 contains 15 residues. Germline values: CDR1 DFQATT, CDR2 SNEGSKA (reference sequence). V was shortened by 5 bases and J by 2 bases, with 16 bases between the two germline ends. CDR3 nucleotide sequence: TGCAGTGCTTCGCCAGGGTTAATAACCAAAAACATTCAGTACTTC. Its protein is CSASPGLITKNIQYF.

This clonotype came up a few times. The chain has TRBV20-1 and TRBJ2-2; D uncertain. The V end lost 6 bases, the J end lost 3 bases, and 2 bases lay between the germline ends. CDR3 length: 10 residues. CDR1 is DFQATT and CDR2 is SNEGSKA in the germline V gene (reference sequence). CDR3 region: CSAYTGELFF. CDR3 DNA sequence: TGCAGTGCCTACACCGGGGAGCTGTTTTTT.

This chain connects TRBV12-3 or TRBV12-4 to TRBJ1-1; D perhaps matches TRBD1 (5 bases). V was pared by 3 bases and J by 0 bases, with 11 bases between. This CDR3 has 15 amino acids. The CDR3 reads CASSFRGEVNTEAFF. Written as DNA, the CDR3 is TGTGCCAGCAGTTTTAGGGGCGAGGTGAACACTGAAGCTTTCTTT.

J is TRBJ1-2 and V is TRBV11-2, with TRBD1 matching over 10 bases. Germline V gene sequence: CDR1 SGHAT, CDR2 FQNNGV. J gave up 4 bases and V 0 bases, and 5 bases lay outside the gene matches. CDR3 length: 16 residues. The CDR3 is CASSLDPGQGSYGYTF. CDR3 bases: TGTGCCAGCAGCTTAGATCCGGGACAGGGGAGCTATGGCTACACCTTC.

This clonotype was seen ten or more times. The chain carries TRBV12-3 or TRBV12-4 and TRBJ1-3; D unclear. Deletions cut 10 bases from V and 0 bases from J, with 13 bases between. There are 14 residues in the CDR3. Here the CDR3 reads CATREGSSGNTIYF. CDR3 sequence (DNA): TGTGCCACCAGAGAGGGCAGCTCTGGAAACACCATATATTTT.

Regarding this clonotype: This could be a read error, since a much larger clone is one nucleotide away. The chain has TRBV9 and TRBJ2-5, with D possibly matching TRBD1 (6 bases). CDR1 and CDR2 (germline): SGDLS, YYNGEE. V lost 3 bases and J lost 5, with 17 bases in between. CDR3 length: 15 residues. The CDR3 region has the DNA TGTGCCAGCAGCGCGGCTTCCAGGGGTATGGAGACCCAGTACTTC. It encodes CASSAASRGMETQYF.

The chain combines TRBV7-9 with TRBJ1-4; D might be TRBD1 (5 bases). The CDR3 extends over 12 amino acids. Germline loops: CDR1 SEHNR, CDR2 FQNEAQ (reference sequence). The CDR3 DNA reads TGTGCAGGGACCTCCGTGGGTGAAAAACTGTTTTTT. Encoded protein: CAGTSVGEKLFF. Supplemented by reference TRBV7-9 and TRBJ1-4, the full variable domain reads DTGVSQNPRHKITKRGQNVTFRCDPISEHNRLYWYRQTLGQGPEFLTYFQNEAQLEKSRLLSDRFSAERPKGSFSTLEIQRTEQGDSAMYLCAGTSVGEKLFFGSGTQLSVL.

J is TRBJ1-5 and V is TRBV7-2; the match to TRBD1 covers 7 bases. V gave up 5 bases and J gave up 7 bases; unmatched junction bases: 11. The germline V gene has CDR1 SGHTA and CDR2 FQGNSA. The CDR3 has 15 residues. The CDR3 sequence: CASSQDRATDQPQHF. The CDR3 bases are TGTGCCAGCAGCCAAGACAGGGCAACGGACCAGCCCCAGCATTTT.

V and J are TRBV29-1 and TRBJ2-7; no definite D call. V gave up 8 bases and J gave up 4 bases, with 12 bases separating them. Germline V gene data show CDR1 as SQVTM and CDR2 as ANQGSEA. The CDR3 is 11 residues long. In nucleotides, the CDR3 is TGCAGCCCACAAGACTCGTACGAGCAGTACTTC. This codes for CSPQDSYEQYF.

This clonotype appeared many times. This sequence joins TRBV4-3 and TRBJ2-7, with D perhaps TRBD1 (5 bases). This CDR3 has 15 amino acids. V gave up 1 base and J gave up 3 bases, with 13 bases separating them. Germline V lookup: CDR1 LGHNA, CDR2 YSLEER. CDR3 residues: CASSQAPTASYEQYF. The CDR3 DNA reads TGCGCCAGCAGCCAAGCTCCGACAGCTAGCTACGAGCAGTACTTC.

The chain has TRBV10-3 and TRBJ2-5; D may correspond to TRBD1 or TRBD2 (6 bases each). The CDR3 covers 15 residues. Germline V CDR1 and CDR2: ENHRY, SYGVKD. V was shortened by 10 bases and J by 0 bases, with 18 bases between the two germline ends. The CDR3 nucleotides are TGTGCCAGCACGATCGGGGGCCGGTACCAAGAGACCCAGTACTTC. Amino acid sequence: CASTIGGRYQETQYF.

The V gene is TRBV9, the J gene TRBJ1-5; D is possibly TRBD1 (5 bases). The CDR3 length is 14 residues. Trimming took 4 bases from V and 3 from J, leaving 11 bases between them. In germline, CDR1 is SGDLS, CDR2 YYNGEE. Here the CDR3 reads CASSPGPDNQPQHF. In DNA, the CDR3 is TGTGCCAGCAGCCCGGGGCCCGACAATCAGCCCCAGCATTTT.

The chain carries TRBV7-7 and TRBJ2-7; the match to TRBD1 covers 7 bases. CDR1 is SSHAT and CDR2 is FNYEAQ in the germline V gene (reference sequence). V lost 8 bases, J lost 6 bases, and 10 bases stayed unmatched. This CDR3 is built from 13 residues. The CDR3 region is CASGPTGFSEQYF. CDR3 nucleotide sequence: TGTGCCAGCGGGCCGACAGGGTTTTCCGAGCAGTACTTC.

On this clonotype itself: One base away lies a much larger clone, so this may be a sequencing read error. V is TRBV7-9 and J is TRBJ2-2; 13 bases agree with TRBD2. Germline lookup yields CDR1 SEHNR and CDR2 FQNEAQ (reference sequence). The CDR3 is 16 residues long. Germline trimming cut 5 bases from V and 6 bases from J; bases unmatched to any gene: 6. CDR3 bases: TGTGCCAGCAGCGGGACTAGCGGGATAAGGGCCGGGGAGCTGTTTTTT. Encoded protein: CASSGTSGIRAGELFF.